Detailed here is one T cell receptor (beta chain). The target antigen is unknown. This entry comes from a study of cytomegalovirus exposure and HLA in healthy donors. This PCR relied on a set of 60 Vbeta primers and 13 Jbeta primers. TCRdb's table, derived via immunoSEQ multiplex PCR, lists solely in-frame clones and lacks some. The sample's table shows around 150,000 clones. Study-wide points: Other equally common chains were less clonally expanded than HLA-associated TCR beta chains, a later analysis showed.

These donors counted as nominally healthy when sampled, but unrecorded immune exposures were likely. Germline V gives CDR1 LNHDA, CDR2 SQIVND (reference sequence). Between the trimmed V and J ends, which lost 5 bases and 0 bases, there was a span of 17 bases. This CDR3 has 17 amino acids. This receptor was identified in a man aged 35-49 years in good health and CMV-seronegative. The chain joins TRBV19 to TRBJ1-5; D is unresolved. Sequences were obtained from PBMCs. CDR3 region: CASSLPLGGSSNQPQHF. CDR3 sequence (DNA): TGTGCCAGTAGTCTACCCTTGGGTGGGAGTAGCAATCAGCCCCAGCATTTT.